The rows below give T cell receptor beta chains drawn from one sample of a study of blood T cell repertoires in COVID-19. Clones were sequenced by immunoSEQ multiplex PCR, and TCRdb holds only the in-frame ones, with some missing. The sample records about 190,000 clones, 84% being singletons. The sample taken for sequencing was peripheral blood. The origin of the receptors is a woman in her sixties or seventies with active or convalescent COVID-19. The CDR3 runs from the conserved cysteine through the conserved F or W. D genes are given only for firm matches. Clone size is stated in some rows and not others, as once, few, many or a class when expanded.

-	-	TRBV19	TRBJ2-3	CASSIIAASTDTQYF	TGTGCCAGTAGTATTATAGCGGCTAGCACAGATACGCAGTATTTT
-	TRBD2	TRBV3-1/TRBV3-2	TRBJ2-3	CASNHLFGRGTDTQYF	TGTGCCAGCAACCACCTTTTCGGGAGGGGCACAGATACGCAGTATTTT
-	-	TRBV29-1	TRBJ1-6	CSVQRSYNSPLHF	TGCAGCGTCCAGCGCTCCTATAATTCACCCCTCCACTTT
once	TRBD1	TRBV29-1	TRBJ1-3	CSVLRGPGNTIYF	TGCAGCGTCCTCAGGGGGCCTGGAAACACCATATATTTT
-	-	TRBV6-5	TRBJ1-1	CAISWPRQGTTEAFF	TGTGCCATCTCATGGCCCCGGCAGGGGACGACTGAAGCTTTCTTT
few	TRBD2	TRBV9	TRBJ2-3	CASGRERDTQYF	TGTGCCAGCGGGAGGGAGCGGGATACGCAGTATTTT
once	-	TRBV5-6	TRBJ2-3	CASSPLGAGAQLSTDTQYF	TGTGCCAGCAGCCCCTTGGGAGCAGGGGCTCAGCTTAGCACAGATACGCAGTATTTT
-	TRBD1	TRBV9	TRBJ2-3	CASSVGFMTGDTQYF	TGTGCCAGCAGCGTAGGCTTTATGACAGGGGATACGCAGTATTTT
few	-	TRBV6-5	TRBJ1-2	CATGRDNPTWGYTF	TGTGCCACCGGGAGGGACAACCCTACTTGGGGCTACACCTTC
-	TRBD2	TRBV7-7	TRBJ2-2	CASSLAVAGPYQNTGELFF	TGTGCCAGCAGCTTAGCGGTAGCGGGCCCGTACCAGAACACCGGGGAGCTGTTTTTT
-	-	TRBV27	TRBJ2-2	CASSFIPNRGELFF	TGTGCCAGCAGTTTTATACCCAACCGGGGGGAGCTGTTTTTT
-	TRBD2	TRBV5-4	TRBJ2-5	CASGLKGLAGGSETQYF	TGTGCCAGCGGCCTTAAGGGACTAGCGGGAGGGTCAGAGACCCAGTACTTC
-	-	TRBV24-1	TRBJ1-5	CATSEGGREPQHF	TGTGCCACCAGTGAGGGGGGGAGGGAGCCCCAGCATTTT
-	TRBD1	TRBV30	TRBJ1-3	CAWSGGTATGNTIYF	TGTGCCTGGAGTGGGGGGACAGCGACTGGAAACACCATATATTTT
few	TRBD1	TRBV13	TRBJ2-5	CASSPIPWGQTQETQYF	TGTGCCAGCAGCCCCATCCCTTGGGGACAGACCCAAGAGACCCAGTACTTC
-	-	TRBV28	TRBJ2-7	CASRSPGISYEQYF	TGTGCCAGCAGATCCCCGGGGATCTCCTACGAGCAGTACTTC
-	-	TRBV29-1	TRBJ2-3	CSTEQGTDTQYF	TGCAGCACCGAACAGGGAACAGATACGCAGTATTTT
-	TRBD2	TRBV29-1	TRBJ2-3	CSVAGLAERTDTQYF	TGCAGCGTTGCTGGACTAGCGGAACGCACAGATACGCAGTATTTT
-	-	TRBV7-6	TRBJ2-3	CASSLIDSWPGNTQYF	TGTGCCAGCAGCTTAATTGACTCCTGGCCGGGGAATACGCAGTATTTT
-	-	TRBV14	TRBJ1-2	CASSLRAGGYTF	TGTGCCAGCAGCCTTAGGGCGGGGGGCTACACCTTC
once	TRBD2	TRBV7-9	TRBJ2-1	CASSSLTSIEQFF	TGTGCCAGCAGCTCGTTGACTAGCATCGAGCAGTTCTTC
-	TRBD1	TRBV19	TRBJ2-7	CASGVRTGGYEQYF	TGTGCCAGTGGAGTCCGGACAGGGGGGTACGAGCAGTACTTC
-	-	TRBV27	TRBJ2-1	CASSLLDEQFF	TGTGCCAGCAGTTTACTCGATGAGCAGTTCTTC
many	TRBD1	TRBV18	TRBJ1-1	CASSPGDRAREAFF	TGTGCCAGCTCACCTGGGGACAGGGCTAGGGAAGCTTTCTTT
-	-	TRBV15	TRBJ2-5	CATSRDIRETQYF	TGTGCCACCAGCAGAGATATTCGAGAGACCCAGTACTTC
-	TRBD2	TRBV9	TRBJ2-3	CASSYHRTSGTDTQYF	TGTGCCAGCAGCTACCACAGGACTAGTGGCACAGATACACAGTATTTT
-	TRBD1	TRBV27	TRBJ2-7	CASGQGAVYEQYF	TGTGCCAGTGGACAGGGGGCAGTCTACGAGCAGTACTTC
few	TRBD1	TRBV19	TRBJ1-5	CASSISLRGRVQPQHF	TGTGCCAGTAGTATTTCCTTAAGGGGGCGGGTGCAGCCCCAGCATTTT
-	TRBD2	TRBV28	TRBJ2-7	CASSLSGLAGGLGLGEQYF	TGTGCCAGCAGTTTATCGGGGCTAGCGGGAGGGCTTGGGTTGGGCGAGCAGTACTTC
once	TRBD1	TRBV5-1	TRBJ2-3	CASSRDRGDTDTQYF	TGCGCCAGCAGCCGCGACAGGGGGGACACAGATACGCAGTATTTT
-	-	TRBV24-1	TRBJ2-1	CATSLRRQVSYNEQFF	TGTGCCACCAGTCTCCGGAGGCAGGTATCCTACAATGAGCAGTTCTTC
-	TRBD1	TRBV29-1	TRBJ1-3	CSVEDDRAGNTIYF	TGCAGCGTTGAAGATGACAGGGCTGGAAACACCATATATTTT
-	-	TRBV11-2	TRBJ1-1	CASSLVEASNTEAFF	TGTGCCAGCAGCTTAGTCGAGGCTTCGAACACTGAAGCTTTCTTT
-	TRBD2	TRBV6-5	TRBJ2-7	CASSYDTGGSTYEQYF	TGTGCCAGCAGTTACGATACGGGAGGCTCCACCTACGAGCAGTACTTC
-	TRBD1	TRBV12-5	TRBJ2-2	CASGDRGRAGELFF	TGTGCTAGTGGGGACAGGGGGCGGGCCGGGGAGCTGTTTTTT
-	TRBD2	TRBV6-5	TRBJ2-1	CASSSIAGGPYNEQFF	TGTGCCAGCAGTTCGATAGCGGGAGGGCCCTACAATGAGCAGTTCTTC